This TCR beta chain was recorded in a study of a mutant IDH1 vaccine in newly diagnosed glioma. Study information: Most patients had received both radiotherapy and temozolomide, the prior options being radiotherapy, temozolomide, or both.

Only in-frame clones appear in the TCRdb table, and some are missing; sequencing was by immunoSEQ multiplex PCR. The table has around 80,000 clones, 75% to 90% seen once. Points on this clone: Its antigen is unidentified.

Noted time point: week 23, last vaccination. One vaccine dose held 300 ug of mutant IDH1 20-mer peptide and came with topical imiquimod. The TCR sequence derives from a woman aged 50 to 60 with glioma. The specimen was PBMCs, collected from a glioma patient whose treatment included an IDH1 peptide vaccine.

CDR3 region: CAWSGDRGRRGGTEAFF. The CDR3, as DNA: TGTGCCTGGAGTGGGGACAGGGGGCGAAGGGGAGGGACTGAAGCTTTCTTT. V gene TRBV30 combines with J gene TRBJ1-1; 12 bases are a match to TRBD1. The CDR3 runs 17 residues. CDR1 and CDR2 (germline): GTSNPN, SVGIG (reference sequence). Losses at the gene ends were 1 base for V and 5 bases for J; bases not matched to a gene: 11.